Below are 21 T cell receptor beta chains sequenced from a single sample in a study of blood T cell repertoires in COVID-19. Produced via immunoSEQ multiplex PCR; TCRdb's table is partial and in-frame only. The sample contains some 300,000 clones, around 89% of which appear only once. The sample consisted of PBMCs or T cells enriched from blood (not recorded which). These receptor sequences come from a woman between 18 and 29 years old with acute COVID-19.

This clone was seen only a few times. V usage is TRBV15 and J usage is TRBJ2-2; no clear D. The V gene lost 0 bases and the J gene lost 3 bases, with 8 bases spanning the gap. CDR1 LNHNV and CDR2 YYDKDF come from the germline V gene (reference sequence). The CDR3 consists of 15 residues. CDR3 DNA sequence: TGTGCCACCAGCAGAGATCAACGGGACACCGGGGAGCTGTTTTTT. As protein: CATSRDQRDTGELFF. The full variable domain, in which reference TRBV15 and TRBJ2-2 provide the parts outside the CDR3, is DAMVIQNPRYQVTQFGKPVTLSCSQTLNHNVMYWYQQKSSQAPKLLFHYYDKDFNNEADTPDNFQSRRPNTSFCFLDIRSPGLGDTAMYLCATSRDQRDTGELFFGEGSRLTVL.

The table lists this clone with a count of one. The chain recombines TRBV19 with TRBJ1-5, with 8 bases matching TRBD1. The CDR3 contains 18 residues. The junction had 11 bases not matched to a gene; V was cut back by 4 bases and J by 0 bases. Germline V gene data show CDR1 as LNHDA and CDR2 as SQIVND (reference sequence). In nucleotides, the CDR3 is TGTGCCAGTAGTACCCCCGGGACAGGACATTTTAGCAATCAGCCCCAGCATTTT. Translation: CASSTPGTGHFSNQPQHF.

V and J are TRBV3-1 (or the pseudogene TRBV3-2) and TRBJ1-1, with D uncertain. Germline CDR1 and CDR2: LGHDT and YNNKEL (reference sequence). The CDR3 runs to 14 residues. V gave up 1 base and J gave up 3 bases, with 9 bases separating them. The CDR3 bases are TGTGCCAGCAGCCAAGGGAGGGTTTACACTGAAGCTTTCTTT. The encoded protein is CASSQGRVYTEAFF.

J is TRBJ2-5 and V is TRBV7-3, with a weak D call TRBD2 (5 bases). Trimming removed 4 bases from V and 7 bases from J, with 16 bases in between. CDR3 length: 14 residues. CDR1 SGHTA and CDR2 FQGTGA come from the germline V gene. The CDR3 bases are TGTGCCAGCAGCTCCGACGGACCCGGAGGGACCCAGTACTTC. Protein sequence: CASSSDGPGGTQYF.

The rearrangement joins TRBV6-5 to TRBJ1-3, with D maybe TRBD1 (5 bases). The germline gives CDR1 MNHEY, CDR2 SVGAGI. The length of the CDR3 is 15 residues. Trimming shortened V by 6 bases and J by 2 bases, and 14 bases separated the two germline ends. The chain's CDR3 is CASRSGFSAGNTIYF. Here the CDR3 DNA reads TGTGCCAGCAGGTCAGGGTTCTCTGCTGGAAACACCATATATTTT.

The CDR3 region is CASSLPPLRTEFATNEKLFF. DNA for the CDR3: TGTGCCAGCAGCTTACCGCCCCTGCGGACAGAGTTTGCAACTAATGAAAAACTGTTTTTT. The chain couples TRBV28 to TRBJ1-4; perhaps TRBD1 as D (6 bases). V lost 6 bases, J lost 0 bases, and 26 bases lay in between. The CDR3 is 20 residues long. Germline V gene data show CDR1 as MDHEN and CDR2 as SYDVKM.

The V call is TRBV7-6, the J call TRBJ2-7, with 11 bases fitting TRBD2. The germline CDR1 and CDR2 sequences are SGHVS and FNYEAQ. With V trimmed by 5 bases and J by 0 bases, 3 bases remained unmatched. The CDR3 covers 15 residues. Written as DNA, the CDR3 is TGTGCCAGCAGCGTAACTAGCGGGAGCTCCTACGAGCAGTACTTC. Amino acid sequence: CASSVTSGSSYEQYF.

This clone showed up just once. The chain joins TRBV11-3 to TRBJ2-3; the match to TRBD2 covers 11 bases. Germline assignment: CDR1 SGHNT and CDR2 YENEEA. This CDR3 spans 17 amino acids. Trimming cost V 3 bases and J 2 bases; bases outside gene matches: 7. Here the CDR3 DNA reads TGTGCCAGCAGCTTCAGGACTAGCGGGCTCCTCACAGATACGCAGTATTTT. Translation gives CASSFRTSGLLTDTQYF.

This chain links TRBV25-1 with TRBJ1-1; D might be TRBD1 (6 bases). With 2 bases removed from V and 7 bases from J, the gap between germline ends came to 20 bases. Germline CDR1 MGHDK, CDR2 SYGVNS. The CDR3 sequence is 16 residues long. Here the CDR3 reads CASSETPFGGHGEAFF. The CDR3, as DNA: TGTGCCAGCAGTGAAACCCCGTTCGGGGGGCATGGTGAAGCTTTCTTT.

The chain recombines TRBV30 with TRBJ1-3; no definite D call. Germline lookup yields CDR1 GTSNPN and CDR2 SVGIG (reference sequence). The CDR3 runs to 15 residues. Trimming left V 2 bases short and J 5 bases short, with 16 bases between. The CDR3 sequence is CAWSSAQIGRNTIYF. CDR3 DNA sequence: TGTGCCTGGAGTTCTGCACAGATAGGAAGAAACACCATATATTTT.

The gene calls are TRBV27 and TRBJ2-7; 10 positions agree with TRBD1. V gave up 5 bases and J gave up 4 bases; unmatched junction bases: 8. This CDR3 region has 15 residues. CDR1 is MNHEY, CDR2 SMNVEV, per germline (reference sequence). As DNA, the CDR3 is TGTGCCAGCAGTATAGCGACAGGGGGCTCGTACGAGCAGTACTTC. As protein: CASSIATGGSYEQYF.

The rearrangement uses TRBV27 and TRBJ1-1, with D hard to call. V was shortened by 3 bases and J by 1 base, with 9 bases between the two germline ends. The CDR3 consists of 14 residues. CDR1 MNHEY and CDR2 SMNVEV come from the germline V gene (reference sequence). CDR3 region: CASSFREPNTEAFF. The DNA for the CDR3 is TGTGCCAGCAGTTTCCGGGAGCCGAACACTGAAGCTTTCTTT.

This chain connects TRBV29-1 to TRBJ2-3, with 10 bases fitting TRBD2. Germline trimming cut 1 base from V and 6 bases from J; bases unmatched to any gene: 7. CDR1 and CDR2 from the germline V gene are SQVTM and ANQGSEA. The CDR3 runs 15 residues. CDR3 sequence reads: CSVEGTSGGLDTQYF. In DNA, the CDR3 is TGCAGCGTTGAAGGGACTAGCGGAGGGTTGGATACGCAGTATTTT.

The chain has TRBV23-1 and TRBJ1-2; TRBD1 agrees at 9 bases. TRBV23-1 is classed as an ORF, of uncertain function. The CDR3 contains 15 residues. V lost 4 bases, J lost 8 bases, and 11 bases stayed unmatched. The CDR3 protein is CASSLGQGQDRGYTF. For the CDR3, the DNA is TGCGCCAGCAGTCTCGGACAGGGGCAAGATCGGGGCTACACCTTC.

The chain has TRBV28 and TRBJ1-5; D uncertain. V shed 8 bases and J shed 5 bases, with 13 bases lying between them. This CDR3 region has 13 residues. Germline CDR1 is MDHEN and CDR2 is SYDVKM. The CDR3 protein is CASAQSADQPQHF. CDR3 in DNA: TGTGCCAGCGCCCAGTCCGCCGATCAGCCCCAGCATTTT.

The genes are TRBV7-9 and TRBJ1-1; D is uncertain. V was cut by 4 bases and J by 11 bases, with 14 bases left in between. Germline-derived CDR1 and CDR2 are SEHNR and FQNEAQ (reference sequence). The CDR3 covers 12 residues. CDR3 DNA sequence: TGTGCCAGCAGCTCCCGACCCGGAGGGGCTTTCTTT. Encoded protein: CASSSRPGGAFF.

V is TRBV9 and J is TRBJ1-2; a weak D match, TRBD1 (6 bases). The CDR3 extends over 13 amino acids. Germline loops: CDR1 SGDLS, CDR2 YYNGEE. Trimming took off 3 bases at V and 10 bases at J, with 16 bases between the two ends. The CDR3 region has the DNA TGTGCCAGCAGCGGACTGGGGGCCACACTCTACACCTTC. Translating it yields CASSGLGATLYTF. The full variable domain, in which reference TRBV9 and TRBJ1-2 provide the parts outside the CDR3, is DSGVTQTPKHLITATGQRVTLRCSPRSGDLSVYWYQQSLDQGLQFLIQYYNGEERAKGNILERFSAQQFPDLHSELNLSSLELGDSALYFCASSGLGATLYTFGSGTRLTVV.

The J gene is TRBJ2-5, the V gene TRBV5-1, with 16 nucleotides matching TRBD2. Trimming took 3 bases from V and 4 from J; bases not matched to a gene: 6. Germline CDR1 SGHRS, CDR2 YFSETQ. The CDR3 has 17 amino acids. The CDR3 DNA follows: TGCGCCAGCAGCTCCCTGGGACTAGCGGGAGGGGGAGAGACCCAGTACTTC. This translates into CASSSLGLAGGGETQYF.

This clone came up once. The rearrangement uses TRBV5-1 and TRBJ1-2; 12 bases align to TRBD1. The V segment lost 1 base and the J segment 8 bases; nucleotides outside the gene matches: 6. This CDR3 is 15 amino acids long. Germline V gene data show CDR1 as SGHRS and CDR2 as YFSETQ. CDR3 DNA: TGCGCCAGCAGCTTGCAGGGACAGGGGGCGCGAGGCTACACCTTC. Its protein is CASSLQGQGARGYTF.

The chain joins TRBV11-3 to TRBJ2-1; D is ambiguous. Germline V CDR1 and CDR2: SGHNT, YENEEA. The CDR3 is 14 amino acids. V was trimmed by 1 base and J by 14 bases, leaving 18 bases between them. CDR3 protein: CASSLGLPQSMEFF. In nucleotides, the CDR3 is TGTGCCAGCAGCTTAGGCCTCCCACAGTCTATGGAGTTCTTC.

The chain links TRBV11-2 to TRBJ2-7, with TRBD1 identical over 7 bases. V gave up 1 base and J gave up 5 bases; unmatched junction bases: 2. Germline CDR1 and CDR2: SGHAT and FQNNGV. This CDR3 has 13 amino acids. CDR3 sequence (DNA): TGTGCCAGCAGCTTAGGACAGGGCAACGAGCAGTACTTC. It translates to CASSLGQGNEQYF.